The 22 T cell receptor beta chains presented below share a single source sample, sequenced in a study of Ad26.COV2.S vaccination and SARS-CoV-2 variants (dated by TCRdb to about 2021). Reading the label with the study, this specimen's time point is: individuals recovered from natural SARS-CoV-2 infection. Libraries were built with the immunoSEQ multiplex PCR assay. This immuneACCESS table, as held by TCRdb, lists in-frame sequences with V and J called but not all clones. Of the missing ones, under half trace to an unresolved V gene in checked studies; the others have no known cause. The sample table lists about 94,000 clones, approximately 77% of them with a count of one. The ten largest account for 16% of the sample. This sample comprised peripheral blood, obtained after recovery from COVID-19. The receptor source for this set is a human donor who had recovered from COVID-19.

This chain joins TRBV7-2 and TRBJ2-1; D gene ambiguous. Trimming cost V 4 bases and J 8 bases, with 15 bases left between them. Germline V gene lookup returns CDR1 SGHTA and CDR2 FQGNSA. The CDR3 spans 14 residues. The CDR3 bases are TGTGCCAGCAGCTCCCCTCCTGAGATGTATGAGCAGTTCTTC. Protein product: CASSSPPEMYEQFF.

The rearrangement uses TRBV5-6 and TRBJ1-1; D is perhaps TRBD1 (5 bases). In germline, CDR1 is SGHDT, CDR2 YYEEEE. The CDR3 totals 12 residues. Trimming took off 7 bases at V and 5 bases at J, with 12 bases between the two ends. Here the CDR3 DNA reads TGTGCCAGCTCCGCCCGGGGGACTGAAGCTTTCTTT. Its translation is CASSARGTEAFF.

This sequence joins TRBV28 and TRBJ2-7; 8 bases align to TRBD1. CDR1 is MDHEN and CDR2 is SYDVKM in the germline V gene. The V segment lost 7 bases and the J segment 3 bases; nucleotides outside the gene matches: 11. The CDR3 loop spans 15 amino acids. Written as DNA, the CDR3 is TGTGCCAGCAAACCGAGGACAGGGTTCAACTACGAGCAGTACTTC. As protein: CASKPRTGFNYEQYF.

The J gene is TRBJ2-3, the V gene TRBV18, with no clear D. V was cut by 0 bases and J by 12 bases, with 19 bases left in between. This CDR3 has 15 amino acids. Germline V gives CDR1 KGHSH, CDR2 LQKENI. In DNA form, the CDR3 reads TGTGCCAGCTCACCACCGAGCAGTGCACAGATACAACAGTATTTT. It codes for CASSPPSSAQIQQYF.

V gene TRBV5-1 combines with J gene TRBJ2-1; 7 bases are shared with TRBD1. V was pared by 3 bases and J by 5 bases, with 5 bases of the junction left unmatched. The CDR3 extends over 14 amino acids. Germline assignment: CDR1 SGHRS and CDR2 YFSETQ. The CDR3 sequence is CASSSDRTNNEQFF. CDR3 nucleotide sequence: TGCGCCAGCAGCTCGGACAGGACCAACAATGAGCAGTTCTTC. The variable domain in full, with the rest retrieved from reference TRBV5-1 and TRBJ2-1, is KAGVTQTPRYLIKTRGQQVTLSCSPISGHRSVSWYQQTPGQGLQFLFEYFSETQRNKGNFPGRFSGRQFSNSRSEMNVSTLELGDSALYLCASSSDRTNNEQFFGPGTRLTVL.

The V gene is TRBV6-2 or TRBV6-3, the J gene TRBJ1-1; no definite D call. The CDR3 runs 13 residues. Trimming stripped 4 bases from V and 1 base from J, with 7 bases between. Germline CDR1 and CDR2: MNHEY and SVGEGT. The CDR3 is CASSWAGNTEAFF. The CDR3, as DNA: TGTGCCAGCAGTTGGGCGGGGAACACTGAAGCTTTCTTT.

V is TRBV18 and J is TRBJ2-7; D is ambiguous. V lost 3 bases and J lost 2, with 11 bases in between. This CDR3 is built from 14 residues. Germline-derived CDR1 and CDR2 are KGHSH and LQKENI. CDR3 protein: CASSPTGFTYEQYF. CDR3 nucleotide sequence: TGTGCCAGCTCACCGACGGGCTTTACCTACGAGCAGTACTTC.

V usage is TRBV11-2 and J usage is TRBJ2-3; D ambiguous. With 5 bases removed from V and 0 bases from J, the gap between germline ends came to 12 bases. The CDR3 spans 15 residues. Germline V CDR1 and CDR2: SGHAT, FQNNGV. This CDR3 is CASSTTDSSTDTQYF. For the CDR3, the DNA is TGTGCCAGCAGCACCACAGATTCTAGCACAGATACGCAGTATTTT.

This chain's CDR3 is CASSQDIPRSGNTIYF. As DNA, the CDR3 is TGTGCCAGCAGCCAAGATATACCGCGCTCTGGAAACACCATATATTTT. The chain couples TRBV3-1 (or the pseudogene TRBV3-2) to TRBJ1-3; the D is unclear. Germline V gene sequence: CDR1 LGHDT, CDR2 YNNKEL (reference sequence). The CDR3 runs to 16 residues. Trimming removed 0 bases at V and 0 bases at J, with 9 bases between.

The V call is TRBV14, the J call TRBJ1-2; weak D call: TRBD1 (6 bases). This CDR3 region has 15 residues. In germline, CDR1 is SGHDN, CDR2 FVKESK. V lost 1 base to trimming and J lost 3 bases, with 12 bases between them. CDR3 sequence: CASSQGPGDHYGYTF. Written as DNA, the CDR3 is TGTGCCAGCAGCCAAGGGCCAGGGGACCACTATGGCTACACCTTC.

The count of this clone is one. The CDR3 is CASSPVGQGRPGELFF. CDR3 DNA sequence: TGTGCCAGCAGCCCCGTCGGGCAGGGAAGGCCCGGGGAGCTGTTTTTT. The chain has TRBV11-2 and TRBJ2-2; the D gene is possibly TRBD1 (5 bases). Trimming shortened V by 5 bases and J by 6 bases, and 19 bases separated the two germline ends. Germline CDR1 SGHAT, CDR2 FQNNGV. The CDR3 totals 16 residues. The variable domain in full, with the rest retrieved from reference TRBV11-2 and TRBJ2-2, is EAGVAQSPRYKIIEKRQSVAFWCNPISGHATLYWYQQILGQGPKLLIQFQNNGVVDDSQLPKDRFSAERLKGVDSTLKIQPAKLEDSAVYLCASSPVGQGRPGELFFGEGSRLTVL.

The chain is built from TRBV5-1 and TRBJ1-1; D call uncertain. The germline V gene has CDR1 SGHRS and CDR2 YFSETQ. The CDR3 spans 15 residues. V was trimmed by 0 bases and J by 1 base, leaving 10 bases between them. The DNA of the CDR3 is TGCGCCAGCAGCTTGGCCGGGGAGCGGAACACTGAAGCTTTCTTT. It encodes CASSLAGERNTEAFF.

This chain connects TRBV19 to TRBJ2-2; either TRBD1 or TRBD2 may supply D (5 bases each). CDR3 size: 16 residues. Trimming took 8 bases from V and 3 from J, leaving 19 bases between them. CDR1 and CDR2 from the germline V gene are LNHDA and SQIVND (reference sequence). The CDR3, as DNA: TGTGCCAGTGTGTTCTCAGGGACCGCGGACACCGGGGAGCTGTTTTTT. Its protein product is CASVFSGTADTGELFF. The variable domain in full, completed from reference TRBV19 and TRBJ2-2, reads DGGITQSPKYLFRKEGQNVTLSCEQNLNHDAMYWYRQDPGQGLRLIYYSQIVNDFQKGDIAEGYSVSREKKESFPLTVTSAQKNPTAFYLCASVFSGTADTGELFFGEGSRLTVL.

This chain joins TRBV21-1 and TRBJ2-3. TRBV21-1 is tagged as a pseudogene. The CDR3 is made up of 16 amino acids. CDR3 loop: CASSPRDLLCTDTQYF. The DNA of the CDR3 is TGTGCCAGCAGCCCCCGGGACCTCCTCTGCACAGATACGCAGTATTTT.

To note about this clone: One end of the junction is discordant with germline, which a read error may explain. The chain joins TRBV18 to TRBJ2-3, with D possibly being TRBD1 (5 bases). Germline V lookup: CDR1 KGHSH, CDR2 LQKENI. This CDR3 spans 16 amino acids. The CDR3 nucleotides are TGTGCCAGCTCCCCACAGGCACAGGCGACGCAAGATACGCAGTATTTT. Translation: CASSPQAQATQDTQYF.

V and J are TRBV12-5 and TRBJ2-1; D remains unclear. Trimming shortened V by 0 bases and J by 5 bases, and 5 bases separated the two germline ends. This CDR3 comprises 13 residues. CDR1 and CDR2 from the germline V gene are LGHNT and FRNRAP. CDR3 loop: CASGLVLDNEQFF. CDR3 DNA sequence: TGTGCTAGTGGTTTGGTACTTGACAATGAGCAGTTCTTC.

This chain joins TRBV7-9 and TRBJ2-5, with 7 bases lining up with TRBD2. Germline V gives CDR1 SEHNR, CDR2 FQNEAQ (reference sequence). Trimming removed 3 bases from V and 4 bases from J; junction bases left unmatched: 2. CDR3 length: 13 residues. CDR3 nucleotide sequence: TGTGCCAGCAGCTTTACGGGGGGAGAGACCCAGTACTTC. It is translated as CASSFTGGETQYF.

The gene calls are TRBV2 and TRBJ2-7; weak D call: TRBD1 (6 bases). Germline CDR1 SNHLY, CDR2 FYNNEI. The CDR3 extends over 13 amino acids. V shed 5 bases and J shed 2 bases, with 10 bases lying between them. The CDR3 DNA follows: TGTGCCAGCAGTACGGACAGAGCCTACGAGCAGTACTTC. It specifies CASSTDRAYEQYF.

The chain is built from TRBV3-1 (or the pseudogene TRBV3-2) and TRBJ2-7, with 8 bases that match TRBD2. CDR1 LGHDT and CDR2 YNNKEL come from the germline V gene (reference sequence). With 4 bases clipped from V and 3 bases from J, the junction kept 8 bases outside the gene matches. This CDR3 contains 15 residues. The CDR3 region has the DNA TGTGCCAGCAGCCTTGGACTAGCTTTTTTCTACGAGCAGTACTTC. Amino acids: CASSLGLAFFYEQYF.

The V gene is TRBV27, the J gene TRBJ2-7, with D uncertain. Germline V gene sequence: CDR1 MNHEY, CDR2 SMNVEV (reference sequence). This CDR3 comprises 13 residues. V was pared by 0 bases and J by 6 bases, with 9 bases between. The CDR3 protein is CASSLSLIGEQYF. For the CDR3, the DNA is TGTGCCAGCAGTTTATCCCTTATTGGCGAGCAGTACTTC.

The sample holds a few counts of this clone. V is TRBV19 and J is TRBJ1-2, with TRBD1 as a possible D gene (5 bases). Per germline, CDR1 LNHDA and CDR2 SQIVND (reference sequence). CDR3 length equals 15 residues. Deletions cut 5 bases from V and 8 bases from J, with 21 bases between. The CDR3, as DNA: TGTGCCAGTAGTGCCGAGGGGCGCGGGTCTGGGGGCTACACCTTC. Encoded protein: CASSAEGRGSGGYTF.

V is TRBV7-9 and J is TRBJ2-5; D gene unclear. From germline, CDR1 is SEHNR and CDR2 FQNEAQ (reference sequence). The CDR3 is 14 amino acids. V was trimmed by 3 bases and J by 3 bases, leaving 11 bases between them. The CDR3 region is CASSLMKVKETQYF. As DNA, the CDR3 is TGTGCCAGCAGCTTGATGAAGGTTAAAGAGACCCAGTACTTC.